The 8 T cell receptor beta chains presented below share a single source sample, sequenced in a study of cytomegalovirus exposure and HLA in healthy donors. PCR used 60 Vbeta primers and 13 Jbeta primers. The data were produced by immunoSEQ multiplex PCR, yet TCRdb's version contains in-frame clones alone and is incomplete. The top ten clones hold 3.5% to 4.5% of a sample with around 110,000 clones, over 60% of them seen once. Sequences were obtained from PBMCs. The receptors derive from a man aged 25 to 45 in good health and CMV-seropositive.

This chain links TRBV7-3 with TRBJ2-1; 9 nucleotides align to TRBD1. The V segment lost 5 bases and the J segment 6 bases; nucleotides outside the gene matches: 8. The germline gives CDR1 SGHTA, CDR2 FQGTGA. The CDR3 covers 15 residues. This CDR3 reads CASSTGTGFANEQFF. The CDR3 DNA follows: TGTGCCAGCAGCACCGGGACAGGGTTCGCCAATGAGCAGTTCTTC.

This clone is a singleton in its sample. The rearrangement uses TRBV7-2 and TRBJ1-2; D perhaps matches TRBD1 (6 bases). Looked up from germline, CDR1 is SGHTA and CDR2 is FQGNSA. V lost 1 base, J lost 7 bases, and 16 bases lay in between. The CDR3 length is 15 residues. This chain's CDR3 is CASSLVPGGGAGYTF. CDR3 sequence (DNA): TGTGCCAGCAGCTTAGTTCCTGGGGGGGGCGCTGGCTACACCTTC.

As concerns this clone: One junction end does not reproduce the germline sequence, and a read error may be involved. The chain uses TRBV4-2 and TRBJ2-6; TRBD1 aligns across 7 bases. CDR3 size: 18 residues. Germline CDR1 LGHNA, CDR2 YNFKEQ. The CDR3 protein is CANFEAPGQSPGANGLTF. The CDR3 coding sequence is TGTGCCAACTTTGAGGCTCCGGGACAGAGCCCTGGGGCCAACGGCCTGACTTTC.

This chain joins TRBV29-1 and TRBJ2-7; TRBD2 is a possible D gene (5 bases). Germline lookup yields CDR1 SQVTM and CDR2 ANQGSEA. V was trimmed by 1 base and J by 4 bases, leaving 14 bases between them. The CDR3 contains 14 residues. CDR3 DNA sequence: TGCAGCGTTGAAGGTACGGGCACGGGATACGAGCAGTACTTC. Its translation: CSVEGTGTGYEQYF.

This clone is a singleton in its sample. The CDR3 bases are TGTGCCAGCAGCTATCCCCAGGGTGAACGGGAAGCTTTCTTT. Protein product: CASSYPQGEREAFF. The chain links TRBV5-5 to TRBJ1-1; TRBD1 is a possible D gene (5 bases). The V end lost 3 bases, the J end lost 8 bases, and 17 bases lay between the germline ends. The CDR3 is 14 residues long. Germline CDR1 SGHKS, CDR2 YYEKEE (reference sequence).

The gene calls are TRBV28 and TRBJ1-4, with D possibly TRBD1 on 6 matching bases. Germline CDR1 MDHEN, CDR2 SYDVKM. The length of the CDR3 is 14 residues. Trimming left V 5 bases short and J 8 bases short, with 15 bases between. In nucleotides, the CDR3 is TGTGCCAGCAGTACAGGGCTGCCCGTCGAAAAACTGTTTTTT. Its protein product is CASSTGLPVEKLFF.

This chain uses TRBV6-1 with TRBJ2-7; TRBD2 agrees at 9 bases. After removal of 3 bases from V and 5 bases from J, the junction contained 8 bases not matched to a gene. From germline, CDR1 is MNHNS and CDR2 SASEGT. The CDR3 extends over 15 amino acids. The CDR3 here is CASSESAGTSHEQYF. The CDR3 DNA sequence: TGTGCCAGCAGTGAGTCCGCCGGGACTAGCCACGAGCAGTACTTC.

This clone was recorded a few times. The chain recombines TRBV9 with TRBJ2-5, with D maybe TRBD1 (6 bases). The CDR3 covers 15 residues. V lost 0 bases and J 2 bases, leaving 11 bases between the germline ends. Germline assignment: CDR1 SGDLS and CDR2 YYNGEE. CDR3 in DNA: TGTGCCAGCAGCGTAGGTGGGGGCGGGCAAGAGACCCAGTACTTC. As protein: CASSVGGGGQETQYF.